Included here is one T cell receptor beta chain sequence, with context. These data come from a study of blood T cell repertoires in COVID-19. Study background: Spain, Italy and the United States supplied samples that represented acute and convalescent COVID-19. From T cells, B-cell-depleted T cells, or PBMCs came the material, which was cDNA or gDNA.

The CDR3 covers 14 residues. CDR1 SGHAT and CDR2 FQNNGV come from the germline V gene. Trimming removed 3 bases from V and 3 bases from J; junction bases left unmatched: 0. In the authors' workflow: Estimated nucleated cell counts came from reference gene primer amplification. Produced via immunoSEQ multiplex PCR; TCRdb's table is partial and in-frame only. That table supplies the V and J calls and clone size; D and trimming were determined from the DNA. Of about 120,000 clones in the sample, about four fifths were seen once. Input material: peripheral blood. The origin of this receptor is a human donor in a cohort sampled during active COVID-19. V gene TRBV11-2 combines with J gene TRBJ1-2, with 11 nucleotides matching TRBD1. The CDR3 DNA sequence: TGTGCCAGCAGCTTGGGACAGGGGGACTATGGCTACACCTTC. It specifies CASSLGQGDYGYTF.